This entry lists 24 T cell receptor beta chains sequenced from one sample in a study of blood T cell repertoires in COVID-19. Assay used: immunoSEQ multiplex PCR; TCRdb lists only in-frame clones, some missing. This sample has hundreds of thousands of clones, with approximately 84% found just once. Sequencing was done on a sample of PBMCs or T cells enriched from blood (not recorded which). The source is a woman under 40 who had recovered from COVID-19.

J is TRBJ2-1 and V is TRBV30; TRBD2 agrees at 14 bases. The CDR3 contains 16 residues. Germline assignment: CDR1 GTSNPN and CDR2 SVGIG (reference sequence). V lost 0 bases and J lost 6; bases outside the gene matches: 4. The chain's CDR3 is CAWSVLTSGGANEQFF. The CDR3 region has the DNA TGTGCCTGGAGTGTCCTGACTAGCGGGGGGGCCAATGAGCAGTTCTTC.

The genes are TRBV9 and TRBJ2-2; 12 positions agree with TRBD2. V dropped 4 bases and J dropped 6; count of bases not matched to a gene: 10. The CDR3 covers 17 residues. The germline CDR1 and CDR2 sequences are SGDLS and YYNGEE. Written as DNA, the CDR3 is TGTGCCAGCAGCTCCACGAGACTAGCGGGGGTGGCCGGGGAGCTGTTTTTT. Translation gives CASSSTRLAGVAGELFF.

The chain has TRBV11-2 and TRBJ2-7; 11 bases align to TRBD2. The trim removed 1 base at V and 4 bases at J, leaving 6 bases unmatched. This CDR3 is built from 16 residues. Germline lookup yields CDR1 SGHAT and CDR2 FQNNGV. The CDR3 here is CASSLVGGTSGYEQYF. The CDR3 nucleotides are TGTGCCAGCAGCTTAGTGGGAGGGACTAGCGGTTACGAGCAGTACTTC.

The chain couples TRBV5-6 to TRBJ1-2; 9 bases match TRBD1. The V gene's germline CDR1 is SGHDT and CDR2 YYEEEE. Trimming took 4 bases from V and 4 from J; bases not matched to a gene: 2. The CDR3 runs to 13 residues. The CDR3 spells CASSRGQGYGYTF. In DNA form, the CDR3 reads TGTGCCAGCAGCAGGGGACAGGGCTATGGCTACACCTTC.

This clone was found a few times. The V gene is TRBV6-5, the J gene TRBJ2-5; D is possibly TRBD1 (5 bases). Trimming stripped 8 bases from V and 2 bases from J, with 12 bases between. This CDR3 is built from 13 residues. Germline values: CDR1 MNHEY, CDR2 SVGAGI. In nucleotides, the CDR3 is TGTGCCAGCGAATGGGGCTGGCAAGAGACCCAGTACTTC. Translation: CASEWGWQETQYF.

The chain joins TRBV11-3 to TRBJ2-1; a possible D gene is TRBD1 (6 bases). The germline gives CDR1 SGHNT, CDR2 YENEEA. The CDR3 contains 12 residues. V lost 5 bases and J lost 7, with 9 bases in between. CDR3 region: CASSLQGNEQFF. The CDR3 nucleotides read TGTGCCAGCAGCCTACAGGGTAATGAGCAGTTCTTC.

J is TRBJ1-5 and V is TRBV7-9; TRBD1 matches 8 bases. J gave up 6 bases and V 1 base, and 5 bases lay outside the gene matches. This CDR3 spans 15 amino acids. CDR1 and CDR2 from the germline V gene are SEHNR and FQNEAQ (reference sequence). The CDR3 here is CASSLGTGSGQPQHF. Here the CDR3 DNA reads TGTGCCAGCAGCTTAGGGACAGGGAGCGGTCAGCCCCAGCATTTT.

The V call is TRBV28, the J call TRBJ2-1, with TRBD1 matching over 9 bases. The CDR3 consists of 14 residues. From germline, CDR1 is MDHEN and CDR2 SYDVKM. J lost 7 bases, V lost 3 bases, and 4 bases had no gene match. The CDR3 sequence is CASSLDGTGNEQFF. The CDR3 coding sequence is TGTGCCAGCAGTTTGGACGGGACAGGGAATGAGCAGTTCTTC.

V gene TRBV5-1 combines with J gene TRBJ2-3; 7 nucleotides agree with TRBD1. CDR1 is SGHRS, CDR2 YFSETQ, per germline. V was clipped by 4 bases and J by 3 bases; unmatched bases: 5. The CDR3 consists of 14 residues. The CDR3 bases are TGCGCCAGCAGCACCGGGACAGAGACAGATACGCAGTATTTT. Encoded protein: CASSTGTETDTQYF.

The J gene is TRBJ2-2, the V gene TRBV4-1; 9 nucleotides align to TRBD1. The CDR3 consists of 16 residues. Per the germline V gene, CDR1 is MGHRA and CDR2 is YSYEKL. Unmatched junction bases numbered 8, after V lost 3 bases and J lost 6 bases. The DNA of the CDR3 is TGCGCCAGCAGCCATGAACACAGGGGGCAATCCGGGGAGCTGTTTTTT. It is translated as CASSHEHRGQSGELFF.

The V call is TRBV5-1, the J call TRBJ2-7; D is possibly TRBD1 (5 bases). Trimming shortened V by 0 bases and J by 3 bases, and 10 bases separated the two germline ends. Germline V lookup: CDR1 SGHRS, CDR2 YFSETQ. The length of the CDR3 is 14 residues. CDR3: CASSLEGVFYEQYF. The CDR3 nucleotides read TGCGCCAGCAGCTTGGAAGGGGTCTTCTACGAGCAGTACTTC.

The genes are TRBV4-2 and TRBJ2-1, with D perhaps TRBD2 (8 bases). This CDR3 spans 16 amino acids. Trimming left V 1 base short and J 9 bases short, with 19 bases between. Germline lookup yields CDR1 LGHNA and CDR2 YNFKEQ. The CDR3, as DNA: TGTGCCAGCAGCCAAGTAGAACGAGCGGGGGACAGTGAGCAGTTCTTC. It yields the protein CASSQVERAGDSEQFF.

The chain employs TRBV30 and TRBJ2-7; D possibly corresponds to TRBD2 (6 bases). The CDR3 runs 16 residues. V lost 4 bases, J lost 7 bases, and 26 bases lay in between. Germline V lookup: CDR1 GTSNPN, CDR2 SVGIG (reference sequence). CDR3 region: CAWTPFQAAVGGEQYF. For the CDR3, the DNA is TGTGCCTGGACCCCGTTTCAGGCCGCCGTAGGAGGGGAGCAGTACTTC.

This chain joins TRBV18 and TRBJ2-5; D is perhaps TRBD1 (6 bases). CDR1 is KGHSH and CDR2 is LQKENI in the germline V gene. Between the trimmed V and J ends, which lost 4 bases and 4 bases, there was a span of 10 bases. The CDR3 runs to 13 residues. The CDR3 here is CASSQGEAETQYF. CDR3 DNA: TGTGCCAGCTCACAGGGGGAAGCAGAGACCCAGTACTTC.

The chain uses TRBV7-6 and TRBJ1-2; D is possibly TRBD1 (5 bases). Germline CDR1 SGHVS, CDR2 FNYEAQ. CDR3 length equals 15 residues. V was trimmed by 1 base and J by 2 bases, leaving 11 bases between them. The CDR3 loop reads CASSLEPGRNYGYTF. CDR3 sequence (DNA): TGTGCCAGCAGCTTAGAACCAGGGAGGAACTATGGCTACACCTTC.

The chain recombines TRBV5-1 with TRBJ1-5; maybe TRBD1 (5 bases). The CDR3 contains 16 residues. V was clipped by 0 bases and J by 2 bases, with 12 bases between them. Germline V gene sequence: CDR1 SGHRS, CDR2 YFSETQ. Written as DNA, the CDR3 is TGCGCCAGCAGCTTGGATCCCCAGGGTGGCAATCAGCCCCAGCATTTT. Translating it yields CASSLDPQGGNQPQHF.

J is TRBJ2-1 and V is TRBV3-1 (or the pseudogene TRBV3-2); a possible D gene is TRBD2 (5 bases). There are 15 residues in the CDR3. V lost 3 bases, J lost 10 bases, and 19 bases lay in between. Germline V CDR1 and CDR2: LGHDT, YNNKEL (reference sequence). The CDR3 region is CASSHLPGGVGEQFF. CDR3 bases: TGTGCCAGCAGCCATCTACCTGGAGGAGTTGGCGAGCAGTTCTTC.

The chain couples TRBV28 to TRBJ2-7; 10 bases agree with TRBD1. CDR1 MDHEN and CDR2 SYDVKM come from the germline V gene. V lost 5 bases to trimming and J lost 3 bases; unmatched junction nucleotides: 4. The CDR3 is 14 amino acids. The CDR3 loop reads CASSPDRGLYEQYF. The CDR3 bases are TGTGCCAGCAGTCCCGACAGGGGGCTCTACGAGCAGTACTTC.

This sequence joins TRBV5-8 and TRBJ2-2; 7 positions match TRBD2. With 3 bases clipped from V and 6 bases from J, the junction kept 8 bases outside the gene matches. Germline V gives CDR1 SGHTS, CDR2 YDEGEE. The CDR3 sequence is 15 residues long. The CDR3 DNA reads as TGTGCCAGCAGCTCCAGGTTTACTAGCGCCGGGGAGCTGTTTTTT. The encoded protein is CASSSRFTSAGELFF.

V is TRBV3-1 (or the pseudogene TRBV3-2) and J is TRBJ2-2; D ambiguous. Germline V gene lookup returns CDR1 LGHDT and CDR2 YNNKEL (reference sequence). V dropped 1 base and J dropped 7 bases, with 4 bases sitting between them. This CDR3 is 12 amino acids long. The CDR3 DNA follows: TGTGCCAGCAGCCAAGTCTACGGGGAGCTGTTTTTT. This codes for CASSQVYGELFF.

The table lists this clone with a few counts. The chain couples TRBV7-8 to TRBJ1-5; 11 bases match TRBD1. V lost 0 bases and J lost 5; bases outside the gene matches: 9. In germline, CDR1 is SGHVS, CDR2 FQNEAQ. The CDR3 is made up of 18 amino acids. Here the CDR3 DNA reads TGTGCCAGCAGCTTAGCGCCCCGGACAGGGGGCTTCGATCAGCCCCAGCATTTT. This sequence encodes CASSLAPRTGGFDQPQHF.

This clone showed up just once. The sample holds other DNA sequences that translate to the same CDR3. The V and J genes are TRBV27 and TRBJ1-2; 7 positions agree with TRBD1. The CDR3 consists of 13 residues. Germline V lookup: CDR1 MNHEY, CDR2 SMNVEV (reference sequence). V was pared by 5 bases and J by 3 bases, with 3 bases of the junction left unmatched. The CDR3 sequence is CASSATGDYGYTF. For the CDR3, the DNA is TGTGCCAGCAGTGCCACAGGGGACTATGGCTACACCTTC.

V is TRBV5-5 and J is TRBJ1-1, with TRBD1 as a possible D gene (6 bases). Germline CDR1 is SGHKS and CDR2 is YYEKEE (reference sequence). This CDR3 has 14 residues. Trimming shortened V by 1 base and J by 6 bases, and 13 bases separated the two germline ends. The CDR3 sequence is CASSLFREGAEAFF. DNA of the CDR3: TGTGCCAGCAGCTTGTTTAGGGAGGGGGCTGAAGCTTTCTTT.

Points on this clone: The junction does not match germline at one end; this may be a read error. CDR3 protein: CASSLDASDSPLF. The CDR3 coding sequence is TGTGCCAGCAGCTTAGATGCTAGCGACTCTCCCCTCTTC. This chain links TRBV11-3 with TRBJ2-1, with D possibly TRBD2 on 6 matching bases. Germline V gene sequence: CDR1 SGHNT, CDR2 YENEEA. The CDR3 runs 13 residues.